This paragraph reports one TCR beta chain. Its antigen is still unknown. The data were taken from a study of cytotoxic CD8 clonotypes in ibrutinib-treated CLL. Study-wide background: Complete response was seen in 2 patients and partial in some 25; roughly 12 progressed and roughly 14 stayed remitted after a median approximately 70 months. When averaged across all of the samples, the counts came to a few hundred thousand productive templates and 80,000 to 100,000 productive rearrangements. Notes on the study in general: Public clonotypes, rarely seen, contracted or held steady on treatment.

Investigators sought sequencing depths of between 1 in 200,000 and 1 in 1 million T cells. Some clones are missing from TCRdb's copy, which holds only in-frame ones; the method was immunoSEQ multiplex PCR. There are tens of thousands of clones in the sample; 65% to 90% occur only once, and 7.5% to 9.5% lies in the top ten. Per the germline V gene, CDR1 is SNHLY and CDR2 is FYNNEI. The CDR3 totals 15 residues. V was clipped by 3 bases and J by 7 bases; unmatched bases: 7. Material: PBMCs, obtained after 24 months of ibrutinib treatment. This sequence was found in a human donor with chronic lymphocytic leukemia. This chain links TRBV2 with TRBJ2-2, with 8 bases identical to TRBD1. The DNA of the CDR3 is TGTGCCAGCAGTGACGGGACAGGTCTTAACGGGGAGCTGTTTTTT. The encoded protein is CASSDGTGLNGELFF. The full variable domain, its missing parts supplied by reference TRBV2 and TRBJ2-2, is EPEVTQTPSHQVTQMGQEVILRCVPISNHLYFYWYRQILGQKVEFLVSFYNNEISEKSEIFDDQFSVERPDGSNFTLKIRSTKLEDSAMYFCASSDGTGLNGELFFGEGSRLTVL.